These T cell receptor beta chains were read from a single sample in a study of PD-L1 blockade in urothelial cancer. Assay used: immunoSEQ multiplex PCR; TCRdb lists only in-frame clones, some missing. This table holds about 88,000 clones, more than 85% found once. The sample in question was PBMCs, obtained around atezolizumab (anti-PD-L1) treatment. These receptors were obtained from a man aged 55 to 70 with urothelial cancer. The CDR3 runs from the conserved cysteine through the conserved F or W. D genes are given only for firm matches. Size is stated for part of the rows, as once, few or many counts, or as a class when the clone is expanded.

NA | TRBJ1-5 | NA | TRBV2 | CASSENGVLLVGSQPQHF | TGTGCCAGCAGTGAAAATGGGGTACTGCTCGTCGGGAGTCAGCCCCAGCATTTT
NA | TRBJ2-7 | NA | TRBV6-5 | CASSYSGQAANLQYF | TGTGCCAGCAGTTACTCGGGGCAGGCCGCGAACTTGCAGTACTTC
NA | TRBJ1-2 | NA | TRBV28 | CASRPGAVNYGYTF | TGTGCCAGCAGGCCAGGGGCTGTTAACTATGGCTACACCTTC
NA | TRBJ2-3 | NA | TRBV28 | CASNPRSLGAQYF | TGTGCCAGCAACCCCCGATCCTTAGGGGCGCAGTATTTT
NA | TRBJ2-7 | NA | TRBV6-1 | CASSEALTGKYEQYF | TGTGCCAGCAGTGAAGCCCTGACAGGAAAGTACGAGCAGTACTTC
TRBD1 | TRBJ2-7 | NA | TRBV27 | CASSSGTEIYEQYF | TGTGCCAGCAGTTCCGGGACAGAGATCTACGAGCAGTACTTC
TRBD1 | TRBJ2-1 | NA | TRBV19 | CASTKRQGVMDEQFF | TGTGCCAGTACTAAAAGACAGGGCGTTATGGATGAGCAGTTCTTC
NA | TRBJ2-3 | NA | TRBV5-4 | CASKEMGATDTQYF | TGTGCCAGCAAGGAAATGGGAGCCACAGATACGCAGTATTTT
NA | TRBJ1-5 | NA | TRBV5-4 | CASSVDGGFDSNQPQHF | TGTGCCAGCAGCGTAGATGGGGGGTTTGATAGCAATCAGCCCCAGCATTTT
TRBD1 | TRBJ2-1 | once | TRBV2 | CASRDRGTEQFF | TGTGCCAGCAGGGACAGGGGGACTGAGCAGTTCTTC
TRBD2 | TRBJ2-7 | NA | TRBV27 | CASRSSGRTLEQYF | TGTGCCAGCAGGTCTAGCGGGAGGACACTCGAGCAGTACTTC
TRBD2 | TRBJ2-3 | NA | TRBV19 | CASSIVGGGKEEQYF | TGTGCCAGTAGTATCGTGGGCGGGGGGAAAGAGGAGCAGTATTTT
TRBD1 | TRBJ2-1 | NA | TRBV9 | CASSVEGQGPAEQFF | TGTGCCAGCAGCGTAGAGGGACAGGGGCCGGCTGAGCAGTTCTTC
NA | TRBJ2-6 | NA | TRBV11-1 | CASSLAPTGSGANVLTF | TGTGCCAGCAGCTTAGCCCCTACAGGCTCTGGGGCCAACGTCCTGACTTTC
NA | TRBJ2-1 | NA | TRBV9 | CASSVVNQGLSEQFF | TGTGCCAGCAGCGTAGTTAACCAGGGTTTAAGTGAGCAGTTCTTC
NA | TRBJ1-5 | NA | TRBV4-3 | CASSQEHLSNQPQHF | TGCGCCAGCAGCCAAGAACACCTTAGCAATCAGCCCCAGCATTTT
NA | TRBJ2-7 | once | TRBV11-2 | CASSLLYEQYF | TGTGCCAGCAGCTTATTATACGAGCAGTACTTC
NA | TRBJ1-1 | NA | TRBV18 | CASSPAGNTEAFF | TGTGCCAGCTCACCGGCGGGGAACACTGAAGCTTTCTTT
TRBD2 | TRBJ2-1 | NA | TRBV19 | CASRGLAEFYNEQFF | TGTGCCAGTAGGGGACTAGCGGAATTCTACAATGAGCAGTTCTTC
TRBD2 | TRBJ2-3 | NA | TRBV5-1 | CASSAGVRGDTQYF | TGCGCCAGCAGTGCGGGAGTAAGAGGAGATACGCAGTATTTT
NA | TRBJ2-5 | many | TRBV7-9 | CASSPDTDQETQYF | TGTGCCAGCAGCCCGGATACAGACCAAGAGACCCAGTACTTC
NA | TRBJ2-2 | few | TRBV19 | CASSPRSGGGELFF | TGTGCCAGTAGTCCCCGGAGTGGAGGCGGGGAGCTGTTTTTT
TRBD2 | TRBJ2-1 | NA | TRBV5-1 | CASSPPTSGTYNEQFF | TGCGCCAGCAGCCCTCCGACTAGCGGGACGTACAATGAGCAGTTCTTC
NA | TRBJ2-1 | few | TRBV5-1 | CASSGRDNKMNEQFF | TGCGCCAGCAGCGGCCGGGACAACAAGATGAATGAGCAGTTCTTC
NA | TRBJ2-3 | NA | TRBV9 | CASSPPGSDTQYF | TGTGCCAGCAGCCCCCCGGGTTCAGATACGCAGTATTTT
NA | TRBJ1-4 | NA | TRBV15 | CATSRDFGTPLRSEKLFF | TGTGCCACCAGCAGAGATTTTGGGACTCCCCTTAGGAGTGAAAAACTGTTTTTT
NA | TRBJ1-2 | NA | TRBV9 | CASSGYRDGYTF | TGTGCCAGCAGCGGCTACAGGGACGGCTACACCTTC
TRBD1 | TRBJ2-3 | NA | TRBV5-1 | CASSLELDRGRDTQYF | TGCGCCAGCAGCTTGGAGCTCGACAGGGGGAGAGATACGCAGTATTTT
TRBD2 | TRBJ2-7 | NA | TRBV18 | CASSPPTSGRRGSEQYF | TGTGCCAGCTCACCCCCGACTAGCGGGAGAAGGGGCTCCGAGCAGTACTTC
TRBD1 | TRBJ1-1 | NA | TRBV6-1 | CASSSLGGGSSEAFF | TGTGCCAGCAGTTCGCTTGGAGGGGGCTCGAGTGAAGCTTTCTTT
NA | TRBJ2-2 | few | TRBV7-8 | CASSSATGRNTGELFF | TGTGCCAGCAGCTCGGCTACAGGGAGAAACACCGGGGAGCTGTTTTTT
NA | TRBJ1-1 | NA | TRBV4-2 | CASSPNVGTMNTEAFF | TGTGCCAGCAGCCCCAATGTCGGGACAATGAACACTGAAGCTTTCTTT
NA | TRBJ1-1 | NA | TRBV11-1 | CASSLAVRNTEAFF | TGTGCCAGCAGCTTAGCGGTCAGGAACACTGAAGCTTTCTTT
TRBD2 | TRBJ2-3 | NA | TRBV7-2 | CASSFIAGPTDTQYF | TGTGCCAGCAGCTTTATAGCGGGACCCACAGATACGCAGTATTTT
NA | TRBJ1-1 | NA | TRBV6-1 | CASSTGLRNEAFF | TGTGCCAGCAGTACCGGACTTCGTAATGAAGCTTTCTTT
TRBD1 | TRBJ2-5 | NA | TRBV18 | CASSRRDSQETQYF | TGTGCCAGCTCACGCCGGGACAGTCAAGAGACCCAGTACTTC
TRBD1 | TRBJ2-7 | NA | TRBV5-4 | CASSSQGGRYEQYF | TGTGCCAGCAGTTCACAGGGGGGACGGTACGAGCAGTACTTC
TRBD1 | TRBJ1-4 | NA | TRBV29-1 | CSPRTDRTGDNEKLFF | TGCAGCCCCCGAACCGATAGGACAGGTGATAATGAAAAACTGTTTTTT
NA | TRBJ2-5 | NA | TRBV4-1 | CASSQIVQTGTQYF | TGCGCCAGCAGCCAAATTGTACAGACCGGGACCCAGTACTTC
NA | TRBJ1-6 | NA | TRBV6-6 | CASSYPGDNSPLHF | TGTGCCAGCAGTTACCCCGGTGATAATTCACCCCTCCACTTT
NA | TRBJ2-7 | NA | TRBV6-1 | CASSDGGLDHEQYF | TGTGCCAGCAGTGACGGAGGGCTAGACCACGAGCAGTACTTC
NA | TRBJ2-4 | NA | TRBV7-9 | CASSDTSGRGDIQYF | TGTGCCAGCAGCGATACCAGCGGCAGGGGTGACATTCAGTACTTC
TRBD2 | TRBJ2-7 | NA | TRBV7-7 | CASSLALAGDSHEQYF | TGTGCCAGCAGCTTAGCACTAGCGGGGGATAGCCACGAGCAGTACTTC
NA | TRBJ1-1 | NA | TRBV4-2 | CASSQDVQGGTEAFF | TGTGCCAGCAGCCAAGATGTCCAGGGTGGCACTGAAGCTTTCTTT